These 25 T cell receptor beta chains originate from one sample sequenced in a study of blood T cells in healthy people across ages. A sample-barcoded 5' primer and a J-beta primer mix were used in a second PCR of roughly 6 to 12 cycles. TCRdb re-derived calls from the 5' RACE reads in MiXCR, one entry per CDR3 protein. The repertoire has more than 1,000,000 distinct CDR3 sequences, roughly 24% of them found once; the top ten carry about 0.72%. These data are also associated with another study on T cells of mothers and their children.

Sequencing was done on a sample of blood. The receptors come from a girl aged 2 to 9 in good health.

The genes are TRBV2 and TRBJ1-2, with 7 bases identical to TRBD1. Germline V gene sequence: CDR1 SNHLY, CDR2 FYNNEI. Unmatched junction bases numbered 6, after V lost 4 bases and J lost 7 bases. The length of the CDR3 is 13 residues. The CDR3 here is CASSGDDRAGYTF. CDR3 bases: TGTGCCAGCAGTGGGGATGACAGGGCTGGCTACACCTTC.

A few counts support this clonotype. V usage is TRBV7-2 and J usage is TRBJ2-7; 8 bases line up with TRBD2. Germline values: CDR1 SGHTA, CDR2 FQGNSA. The CDR3 runs to 16 residues. V lost 1 base and J lost 1; bases outside the gene matches: 6. In DNA, the CDR3 is TGTGCCAGCAGCTTAGTTATTACTAGCGGTTCCTACGAGCAGTACTTC. This codes for CASSLVITSGSYEQYF.

The table lists this clonotype with a few counts. The chain couples TRBV28 to TRBJ1-2; a weak D match, TRBD1 (5 bases). The V and J ends lost 6 bases and 8 bases respectively, with 13 bases between them. Germline CDR1 reads MDHEN; CDR2 reads SYDVKM. CDR3 size: 12 residues. The DNA for the CDR3 is TGTGCCAGCAGCCTCATCCGGGGGGGCTACACCTTC. This codes for CASSLIRGGYTF.

The CDR3 here is CASSLEGQGSYGYTF. As DNA, the CDR3 is TGCGCCAGCAGCTTGGAGGGACAGGGGAGTTATGGCTACACCTTC. This chain connects TRBV5-1 to TRBJ1-2, with 10 bases that match TRBD1. This CDR3 has 15 amino acids. Germline V gene sequence: CDR1 SGHRS, CDR2 YFSETQ. V lost 0 bases to trimming and J lost 5 bases; unmatched junction nucleotides: 4.

Only a few counts were recorded for this clonotype. CDR3 in amino acids: CASSGPGQGSYYNYGYTF. The CDR3 DNA sequence: TGTGCCAGCAGTGGGCCGGGACAGGGAAGTTACTATAACTATGGCTACACCTTC. This chain links TRBV6-1 with TRBJ1-2; 9 nucleotides align to TRBD1. V lost 4 bases and J lost 1; bases outside the gene matches: 13. This CDR3 has 18 residues. CDR1 is MNHNS, CDR2 SASEGT, per germline.

This chain links TRBV2 with TRBJ1-4; perhaps TRBD1 as D (5 bases). The CDR3 is 16 amino acids. The V end lost 3 bases, the J end lost 8 bases, and 19 bases lay between the germline ends. The germline CDR1 and CDR2 sequences are SNHLY and FYNNEI. The CDR3 is CASSDPLRDVREKLFF. The DNA for the CDR3 is TGTGCCAGCAGTGATCCCCTCAGGGATGTCCGGGAAAAACTGTTTTTT.

The chain employs TRBV5-1 and TRBJ2-5; TRBD2 matches 8 bases. From germline, CDR1 is SGHRS and CDR2 YFSETQ. CDR3 length: 15 amino acids. The junction had 8 bases not matched to a gene; V was cut back by 1 base and J by 6 bases. CDR3 sequence: CASSLLGLEGQTQYF. CDR3 coding DNA: TGCGCCAGCAGCTTGCTGGGACTAGAGGGTCAGACCCAGTACTTC. Combining the CDR3 with reference TRBV5-1 and TRBJ2-5 gives the whole variable domain KAGVTQTPRYLIKTRGQQVTLSCSPISGHRSVSWYQQTPGQGLQFLFEYFSETQRNKGNFPGRFSGRQFSNSRSEMNVSTLELGDSALYLCASSLLGLEGQTQYFGPGTRLLVL.

This clonotype was observed a few times. The V and J genes are TRBV12-3 or TRBV12-4 and TRBJ2-7; no definite D call. Trimming pared 2 bases from V and 7 bases from J, leaving 6 bases between. The CDR3 totals 11 residues. CDR3: CASSLYREQYF. The DNA of the CDR3 is TGTGCCAGCAGTTTATATCGGGAGCAGTACTTC.

This chain joins TRBV5-1 and TRBJ1-1; the D is unclear. This CDR3 region has 15 residues. Trimming removed 4 bases at V and 2 bases at J, with 15 bases between. Germline-derived CDR1 and CDR2 are SGHRS and YFSETQ. The CDR3 DNA reads as TGCGCCAGCAGCCCCGAGGATACAGTTAACACTGAAGCTTTCTTT. Protein product: CASSPEDTVNTEAFF.

This clonotype turned up a few times. The V gene is TRBV7-9, the J gene TRBJ2-7, with 12 bases fitting TRBD2. The CDR3 spans 16 residues. Germline V gene data show CDR1 as SEHNR and CDR2 as FQNEAQ (reference sequence). The V segment lost 5 bases and the J segment 2 bases; nucleotides outside the gene matches: 7. This CDR3 reads CASSEASGGAPYEQYF. CDR3 bases: TGTGCCAGCAGCGAAGCTAGCGGGGGGGCCCCCTACGAGCAGTACTTC.

The chain carries TRBV27 and TRBJ2-7; D remains unclear. The CDR3 length is 14 residues. V shed 5 bases and J shed 2 bases, with 13 bases lying between them. Germline V gene lookup returns CDR1 MNHEY and CDR2 SMNVEV (reference sequence). CDR3 bases: TGTGCCAGCAGTCTACGGCGCCGCACCTACGAGCAGTACTTC. This gives the protein CASSLRRRTYEQYF.

This clonotype showed up just a few times. This rearrangement joins TRBV7-9 to TRBJ1-1; no reliable D call. Trimming shortened V by 6 bases and J by 8 bases, and 13 bases separated the two germline ends. Germline loops: CDR1 SEHNR, CDR2 FQNEAQ (reference sequence). This CDR3 region has 12 residues. The CDR3 sequence: CASSFGLTEAFF. CDR3 bases: TGTGCCAGCAGTTTTGGGTTGACAGAAGCTTTCTTT.

The rearrangement links TRBV7-2 to TRBJ1-3; D perhaps matches TRBD1 (6 bases). The V end lost 1 base, the J end lost 1 base, and 11 bases lay between the germline ends. Germline CDR1 SGHTA, CDR2 FQGNSA. CDR3 size: 16 residues. CDR3: CASSLGPQGSGNTIYF. The CDR3 DNA follows: TGTGCCAGCAGCTTAGGCCCACAGGGTTCTGGAAACACCATATATTTT.

The sample holds a few counts of this clonotype. The rearrangement joins TRBV11-2 to TRBJ2-5, with TRBD1 matching over 7 bases. The J call may not be correct, given that the DNA end is closer to TRBJ2-7. Germline V gene lookup returns CDR1 SGHAT and CDR2 FQNNGV. The CDR3 runs 15 residues. The CDR3: CASSLESQGAYEQYF. CDR3 nucleotide sequence: TGTGCCAGCAGCTTAGAGTCCCAGGGGGCCTACGAGCAGTACTTC.

The sample holds a few counts of this clonotype. V usage is TRBV12-3 or TRBV12-4 and J usage is TRBJ1-1; no definite D call. Trimming removed 3 bases at V and 0 bases at J, with 8 bases between. There are 14 residues in the CDR3. The CDR3 reads CASSFSAMNTEAFF. As DNA, the CDR3 is TGTGCCAGCAGTTTTTCAGCGATGAACACTGAAGCTTTCTTT.

The rearrangement uses TRBV12-3 or TRBV12-4 and TRBJ2-3; TRBD2 matches 11 bases. V lost 6 bases and J lost 3; bases outside the gene matches: 8. CDR3 size: 16 residues. As DNA, the CDR3 is TGTGCCAGCAGGGGGGGACTAGCGGAGAAAACAGATACGCAGTATTTT. Translating gives CASRGGLAEKTDTQYF.

The J gene is TRBJ1-6, the V gene TRBV12-5; 9 bases fit TRBD1. Germline V CDR1 and CDR2: LGHNT, FRNRAP. CDR3 length: 16 amino acids. V shed 4 bases, J shed 9 bases, and the junction held 10 bases outside the gene matches. Written as DNA, the CDR3 is TGTGCTAGTGGTTCGGCACCGGGACAGGGCATTTCACCCCTCCACTTT. Protein: CASGSAPGQGISPLHF.

In this sample, this clonotype turned up a few times. This sequence joins TRBV27 and TRBJ2-7; 11 bases line up with TRBD2. The J call may be faulty, since TRBJ2-1 better matches the DNA end. This CDR3 is built from 12 residues. The germline V gene has CDR1 MNHEY and CDR2 SMNVEV (reference sequence). The DNA of the CDR3 is TGTGCCAGCGGGGGACTAGCGGATGAGCAGTTCTTC. This gives the protein CASGGLADEQFF.

This chain links TRBV2 with TRBJ2-1; the D gene is possibly TRBD2 (6 bases). This CDR3 region has 13 residues. The germline CDR1 and CDR2 sequences are SNHLY and FYNNEI. V lost 4 bases, J lost 8 bases, and 12 bases lay in between. CDR3 protein: CASSGLTRHEQFF. In DNA, the CDR3 is TGTGCCAGCAGTGGGCTGACTAGGCATGAGCAGTTCTTC.

The table lists this clonotype with a few counts. This chain uses TRBV10-3 with TRBJ2-5; TRBD1 agrees at 9 bases. The DNA end lines up better with TRBJ2-7; the J call may be wrong. The germline gives CDR1 ENHRY, CDR2 SYGVKD. This CDR3 is built from 16 residues. The CDR3 sequence: CAISERARDRDGEQYF. CDR3 bases: TGTGCCATCAGTGAGAGAGCCCGGGACAGGGATGGCGAGCAGTACTTC.

The V gene is TRBV12-3 or TRBV12-4, the J gene TRBJ2-5; 8 bases match TRBD2. The end of the DNA aligns better with TRBJ2-1, so the J call may be wrong. CDR3 length: 13 residues. The CDR3 bases are TGTGCCAGCAGTATGACTAGCGTCAATGAGCAGTTCTTC. It codes for CASSMTSVNEQFF.

This clonotype was counted a few times. The chain employs TRBV4-1 and TRBJ2-2; 9 bases are a match to TRBD1. Trimming at V came to 4 bases and at J to 7 bases, leaving 7 bases not matched to a gene. Germline V gene sequence: CDR1 MGHRA, CDR2 YSYEKL. The CDR3 is 15 residues long. CDR3 DNA sequence: TGCGCCAGCAGCCTAAGACAGGGGGTCAACGGGGAGCTGTTTTTT. Residues: CASSLRQGVNGELFF.

This clonotype was counted a few times. The chain recombines TRBV3-1 with TRBJ1-1; D unclear. CDR1 LGHDT and CDR2 YNNKEL come from the germline V gene (reference sequence). Trimming stripped 4 bases from V and 1 base from J, with 7 bases between. The CDR3 totals 13 residues. The CDR3 loop is CASSLNQNTEAFF. CDR3 coding DNA: TGTGCCAGCAGCCTTAATCAGAACACTGAAGCTTTCTTT.

This clonotype appeared a few times. The gene calls are TRBV7-9 and TRBJ2-5; 7 bases match TRBD1. After removal of 6 bases from V and 2 bases from J, the junction contained 15 bases not matched to a gene. This CDR3 has 17 amino acids. Germline values: CDR1 SEHNR, CDR2 FQNEAQ (reference sequence). The CDR3 DNA sequence: TGTGCCAGCAGTTCGTGGACAGGAACCCAACAGCAAGAGACCCAGTACTTC. Its translation is CASSSWTGTQQQETQYF.

The rearrangement links TRBV6-1 to TRBJ2-7; 7 nucleotides match TRBD1. The CDR3 covers 14 residues. Germline loops: CDR1 MNHNS, CDR2 SASEGT. V was clipped by 3 bases and J by 3 bases; unmatched bases: 5. The CDR3 loop reads CASSEGQRYYEQYF. In nucleotides, the CDR3 is TGTGCCAGCAGTGAGGGACAGCGATACTACGAGCAGTACTTC.